This TCR beta chain was retrieved from a study of T cell repertoires in cytomegalovirus infection. The overall study: CMV epitopes in the study were HLA-C-restricted (recently identified) and HLA-B-restricted (well studied). CMV infection together with matching HLA type was indicated by public TCR beta signatures. Findings of the study overall: The ex vivo response showed dominance by HLA-C-restricted CMV-specific TCR beta clonotypes.

The germline gives CDR1 MNHNS, CDR2 SASEGT. This CDR3 has 14 amino acids. V was cut by 6 bases and J by 3 bases, with 11 bases left in between. TCRdb fed the reads into MiXCR, producing one record per CDR3 protein. Of some 120,000 distinct CDR3 sequences listed, about 31% are singletons. In regard to this clonotype: What it binds is unknown.

Sequencing used CD8+ T cells from cultured PBMCs, obtained from culture after CMV antigen stimulation. The chain links TRBV6-1 to TRBJ2-2; TRBD2 is a possible D gene (5 bases). This TCR was recovered from a human donor in good health (CMV status not recorded). Some clones in this sample may be carry-over from other donors' samples. CDR3 DNA sequence: TGTGCCAGCAGCACCGGACTTTACACCGGGGAGCTGTTTTTT. Translating it yields CASSTGLYTGELFF.